Following are 17 T cell receptor beta chains from one sample sequenced in a study of CD8 T cells in Susac syndrome. Reverse transcription of about 0.5 to 1 ug RNA used random hexamers. In TCRdb, the immunoSEQ multiplex PCR reads were re-called with MiXCR into one record per CDR3 protein. The table has about 170,000 distinct CDR3 sequences, roughly 95% seen once. Specimen: CD4+ T cells from PBMCs. These receptors were obtained from a human donor with Susac syndrome.

A single count supports this clonotype. The rearrangement uses TRBV19 and TRBJ1-2, with no clear D. Per the germline V gene, CDR1 is LNHDA and CDR2 is SQIVND (reference sequence). Deletions cut 11 bases from V and 7 bases from J, with 11 bases between. The length of the CDR3 is 10 residues. CDR3 nucleotides: TGTGCCGCATCAGGCGGTGGCTACACCTTC. Residues: CAASGGGYTF.

V and J are TRBV30 and TRBJ2-7; 12 bases agree with TRBD2. From germline, CDR1 is GTSNPN and CDR2 SVGIG (reference sequence). This CDR3 has 13 amino acids. The ends lost 1 base at V and 7 bases at J; junction bases unmatched: 2. The CDR3 sequence is CAWSGTSGKEQYF. Written as DNA, the CDR3 is TGTGCCTGGAGTGGGACTAGCGGGAAGGAGCAGTACTTC. Drawing the rest from reference TRBV30 and TRBJ2-7, the complete variable domain is SQTIHQWPATLVQPVGSPLSLECTVEGTSNPNLYWYRQAAGRGLQLLFYSVGIGQISSEVPQNLSASRPQDRQFILSSKKLLLSDSGFYLCAWSGTSGKEQYFGPGTRLTVT.

The chain carries TRBV29-1 and TRBJ2-3; a possible D gene is TRBD2 (6 bases). Trimming cost V 7 bases and J 3 bases, with 14 bases left between them. The germline gives CDR1 SQVTM, CDR2 ANQGSEA. This CDR3 has 13 amino acids. CDR3 in amino acids: CSGGEGGTDTQYF. DNA for the CDR3: TGCAGCGGGGGGGAAGGAGGGACAGATACGCAGTATTTT.

The CDR3 DNA reads TGTGCCAGTAGCCGGGGGGGGTTATCCTCTAGCACAGATACGCAGTATTTT. It specifies CASSRGGLSSSTDTQYF. This chain joins TRBV19 and TRBJ2-3, with TRBD2 matching 8 bases. The CDR3 runs 17 residues. V lost 6 bases to trimming and J lost 0 bases; unmatched junction nucleotides: 11. Per the germline V gene, CDR1 is LNHDA and CDR2 is SQIVND (reference sequence). The variable domain in full, completed from reference TRBV19 and TRBJ2-3, reads DGGITQSPKYLFRKEGQNVTLSCEQNLNHDAMYWYRQDPGQGLRLIYYSQIVNDFQKGDIAEGYSVSREKKESFPLTVTSAQKNPTAFYLCASSRGGLSSSTDTQYFGPGTRLTVL.

The chain employs TRBV3-1 and TRBJ1-1; no definite D call. The ends were cut back, 2 bases at V and 6 bases at J, with 7 bases in the middle. The CDR3 runs 12 residues. Germline-derived CDR1 and CDR2 are LGHDT and YNNKEL (reference sequence). In nucleotides, the CDR3 is TGTGCCAGCAGCCAACGGACCTCTGAAGCTTTCTTT. It encodes CASSQRTSEAFF.

The count of this clonotype is one. This chain joins TRBV7-8 and TRBJ2-1, with 9 bases fitting TRBD2. This CDR3 comprises 17 residues. Unmatched junction bases numbered 9, after V lost 2 bases and J lost 4 bases. Germline V gene data show CDR1 as SGHVS and CDR2 as FQNEAQ. Written as DNA, the CDR3 is TGTGCCAGCAGCTTAAGGACTAGCGATGCCTCGTACAATGAGCAGTTCTTC. Protein: CASSLRTSDASYNEQFF.

This clonotype was recorded once. This rearrangement joins TRBV29-1 to TRBJ1-2; 10 nucleotides line up with TRBD1. V was pared by 1 base and J by 7 bases, with 3 bases of the junction left unmatched. Germline CDR1 is SQVTM and CDR2 is ANQGSEA. This CDR3 has 13 residues. This CDR3 is CSVEVGTGAGYTF. The CDR3 bases are TGCAGCGTTGAAGTTGGGACAGGGGCTGGCTACACCTTC.

The CDR3 sequence is CSAREAGGRYNEQFF. DNA for the CDR3: TGCAGTGCTAGAGAAGCGGGAGGGCGCTACAATGAGCAGTTCTTC. The chain employs TRBV20-1 and TRBJ2-1; 10 bases are shared with TRBD2. In germline, CDR1 is DFQATT, CDR2 SNEGSKA (reference sequence). The trim removed 0 bases at V and 3 bases at J, leaving 2 bases unmatched. CDR3 length equals 15 residues.

The chain is built from TRBV6-5 and TRBJ2-5, with 8 bases identical to TRBD2. Germline lookup yields CDR1 MNHEY and CDR2 SVGAGI. This CDR3 has 16 residues. Trimming removed 2 bases from V and 5 bases from J; junction bases left unmatched: 10. CDR3 DNA sequence: TGTGCCAGCAGTTACCTCGGGGGGGGAATCGGCGAGACCCAGTACTTC. Protein sequence: CASSYLGGGIGETQYF.

The rearrangement joins TRBV12-3 or TRBV12-4 to TRBJ2-7; 11 positions agree with TRBD2. The V segment lost 6 bases and the J segment 2 bases; nucleotides outside the gene matches: 6. The CDR3 runs 15 residues. As DNA, the CDR3 is TGTGCCAGCAGCCGCACTAGCGGGAGTACCTACGAGCAGTACTTC. Translated: CASSRTSGSTYEQYF.

The V and J genes are TRBV24-1 and TRBJ1-2; D call uncertain. Germline values: CDR1 KGHDR, CDR2 SFDVKD. Between the trimmed V and J ends, which lost 1 base and 8 bases, there was a span of 7 bases. The CDR3 spans 12 residues. The CDR3 DNA sequence: TGTGCCACCAGTGATTTCAAGTGGGGCTACACCTTC. Translation: CATSDFKWGYTF.

A single count supports this clonotype. This sequence joins TRBV24-1 and TRBJ1-2; a weak D match, TRBD1 (6 bases). V was shortened by 5 bases and J by 0 bases, with 9 bases between the two germline ends. The CDR3 totals 14 residues. Germline V gene sequence: CDR1 KGHDR, CDR2 SFDVKD. For the CDR3, the DNA is TGTGCCACCAGTGGTCAGGGGACTAACTATGGCTACACCTTC. Its translation: CATSGQGTNYGYTF.

V is TRBV14 and J is TRBJ1-1; unclear D gene. The CDR3 is 12 amino acids. V was trimmed by 4 bases and J by 4 bases, leaving 7 bases between them. Germline CDR1 is SGHDN and CDR2 is FVKESK. This chain's CDR3 is CASSLVSTEAFF. The CDR3 DNA reads TGTGCCAGCAGCCTTGTCAGCACTGAAGCTTTCTTT.

This chain uses TRBV9 with TRBJ2-5; D unclear. Germline CDR1 SGDLS, CDR2 YYNGEE. V lost 4 bases and J lost 3, with 16 bases in between. This CDR3 comprises 15 residues. The CDR3 DNA follows: TGTGCCAGCAGCTCAAGAGGTATTCCTGAAGAGACCCAGTACTTC. Translated, it gives CASSSRGIPEETQYF. Combining the CDR3 with reference TRBV9 and TRBJ2-5 gives the whole variable domain DSGVTQTPKHLITATGQRVTLRCSPRSGDLSVYWYQQSLDQGLQFLIQYYNGEERAKGNILERFSAQQFPDLHSELNLSSLELGDSALYFCASSSRGIPEETQYFGPGTRLLVL.

The rearrangement uses TRBV20-1 and TRBJ2-5; D gene ambiguous. From germline, CDR1 is DFQATT and CDR2 SNEGSKA (reference sequence). This CDR3 is built from 12 residues. Trimming took 3 bases from V and 4 from J, leaving 9 bases between them. The CDR3 here is CSASDGPETQYF. As DNA, the CDR3 is TGCAGTGCTAGCGATGGGCCAGAGACCCAGTACTTC.

V is TRBV29-1 and J is TRBJ2-2; the match to TRBD2 covers 12 bases. In germline, CDR1 is SQVTM, CDR2 ANQGSEA. With V trimmed by 4 bases and J by 5 bases, 2 bases remained unmatched. The CDR3 spans 14 residues. In DNA form, the CDR3 reads TGCAGCGTTGGACTAGCGGGGGTTACCGGGGAGCTGTTTTTT. Its translation: CSVGLAGVTGELFF.

On this clonotype: Germline is not matched at one junction end, which may reflect a read error. The rearrangement joins TRBV28 to TRBJ2-7; 9 bases are shared with TRBD2. CDR3 length: 15 amino acids. Germline V gene lookup returns CDR1 MDHEN and CDR2 SYDVKM. CDR3 amino acids: CASSFMSGTSWSGEF. The CDR3 coding sequence is TGTGCCAGCAGTTTTATGTCTGGGACTAGCTGGTCAGGGGAGTTC.